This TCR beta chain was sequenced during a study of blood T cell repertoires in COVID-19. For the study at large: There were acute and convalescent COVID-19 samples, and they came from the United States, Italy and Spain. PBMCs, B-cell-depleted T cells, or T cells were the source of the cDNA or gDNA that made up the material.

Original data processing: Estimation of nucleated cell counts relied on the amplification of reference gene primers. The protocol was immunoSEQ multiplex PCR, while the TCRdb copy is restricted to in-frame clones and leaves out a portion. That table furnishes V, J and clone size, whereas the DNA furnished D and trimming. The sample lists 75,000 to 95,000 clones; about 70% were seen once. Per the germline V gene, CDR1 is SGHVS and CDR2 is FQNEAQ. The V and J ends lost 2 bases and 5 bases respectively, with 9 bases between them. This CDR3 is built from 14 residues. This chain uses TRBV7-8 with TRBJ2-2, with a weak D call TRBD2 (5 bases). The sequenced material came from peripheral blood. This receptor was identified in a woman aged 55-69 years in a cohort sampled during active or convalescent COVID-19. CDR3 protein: CASSLKDWTGELFF. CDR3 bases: TGTGCCAGCAGCTTAAAGGACTGGACCGGGGAGCTGTTTTTT.